These 14 T cell receptor beta chains share one sample of origin, sequenced in a study of CD8 T cells in ankylosing spondylitis. One entry per CDR3 protein results from TCRdb running MiXCR on the 5' RACE reads. The repertoire holds 110,000 to 150,000 distinct CDR3 sequences, with 7% to 10% as singletons. The source material was synovial fluid, either unsorted or a sorted T cell fraction (not recorded which). The receptors shown here come from a male donor with ankylosing spondylitis.

This clonotype was detected ten times or more. The chain employs TRBV7-9 and TRBJ1-1; D ambiguous. The V and J ends lost 5 bases and 2 bases respectively, with 9 bases between them. The CDR3 is made up of 13 amino acids. Germline assignment: CDR1 SEHNR and CDR2 FQNEAQ (reference sequence). CDR3 in DNA: TGTGCCAGCAGCAGATATTACAACACTGAAGCTTTCTTT. Translated: CASSRYYNTEAFF.

This clonotype was observed many times. This chain joins TRBV20-1 and TRBJ1-2; 9 bases match TRBD1. Losses at the gene ends were 4 bases for V and 8 bases for J; bases not matched to a gene: 14. Per germline, CDR1 DFQATT and CDR2 SNEGSKA (reference sequence). The CDR3 spans 15 residues. The CDR3 is CSATETGGRVGGYTF. The CDR3 DNA sequence: TGCAGTGCTACCGAGACAGGGGGAAGAGTAGGAGGCTACACCTTC.

The sample holds a few counts of this clonotype. The gene calls are TRBV20-1 and TRBJ2-5, with a possible D match to TRBD2 (5 bases). The CDR3 extends over 14 amino acids. The V and J ends lost 3 bases and 5 bases respectively, with 16 bases between them. The germline V gene encodes CDR1 DFQATT and CDR2 SNEGSKA (reference sequence). CDR3 protein: CSARDFRVRETQYF. The CDR3 coding sequence is TGCAGTGCTAGGGACTTCCGTGTAAGGGAGACCCAGTACTTC.

This clonotype was detected ten times or more. The chain couples TRBV20-1 to TRBJ2-1; TRBD2 aligns across 9 bases. Germline V gives CDR1 DFQATT, CDR2 SNEGSKA (reference sequence). V lost 1 base and J lost 9; bases outside the gene matches: 7. The CDR3 totals 14 residues. CDR3 sequence: CSARGSSGVGEQFF. The CDR3 region has the DNA TGCAGTGCTAGAGGTTCTAGCGGGGTCGGTGAGCAGTTCTTC.

This clonotype was recorded many times. The chain joins TRBV10-3 to TRBJ1-5; maybe TRBD1 (5 bases). The germline V gene has CDR1 ENHRY and CDR2 SYGVKD. The V end lost 3 bases, the J end lost 1 base, and 10 bases lay between the germline ends. This CDR3 comprises 15 residues. The CDR3 DNA is TGTGCCATCAGTGAAAGGGGAAGCAGCAATCAGCCCCAGCATTTT. Translated, it gives CAISERGSSNQPQHF.

The sample holds many counts of this clonotype. This chain links TRBV12-3 or TRBV12-4 with TRBJ2-1; 10 nucleotides align to TRBD1. The length of the CDR3 is 11 residues. With V trimmed by 5 bases and J by 16 bases, 5 bases remained unmatched. The CDR3 loop reads CASSRGTGVFF. The DNA of the CDR3 is TGTGCCAGCAGTAGAGGGACAGGGGTTTTCTTC.

This clonotype has just a few counts. The chain couples TRBV7-2 to TRBJ1-1; perhaps TRBD1 as D (5 bases). V dropped 5 bases and J dropped 2 bases, with 18 bases sitting between them. CDR1 is SGHTA and CDR2 is FQGNSA in the germline V gene. This CDR3 is built from 16 residues. DNA for the CDR3: TGTGCCAGCAGCCCTAGCGGAGGGCAGGGCAACACTGAAGCTTTCTTT. As protein: CASSPSGGQGNTEAFF.

Many counts were recorded for this clonotype. The genes are TRBV5-1 and TRBJ1-1; D is perhaps TRBD1 (5 bases). V lost 0 bases to trimming and J lost 5 bases, with 11 bases between them. This CDR3 is 14 amino acids long. Germline CDR1 is SGHRS and CDR2 is YFSETQ. The CDR3 loop reads CASSLVGERTEAFF. CDR3 sequence (DNA): TGCGCCAGCAGCTTGGTGGGGGAAAGGACTGAAGCTTTCTTT.

The rearrangement uses TRBV4-3 and TRBJ1-2; D is possibly TRBD1 (6 bases). V was cut by 0 bases and J by 4 bases, with 15 bases left in between. In germline, CDR1 is LGHNA, CDR2 YSLEER. CDR3 length: 16 residues. CDR3 nucleotides: TGCGCCAGCAGCCAAGACAGGGGTTTTGTGTCCTATGGCTACACCTTC. It specifies CASSQDRGFVSYGYTF.

This clonotype has ten or more counts. The chain has TRBV25-1 and TRBJ2-7; 7 nucleotides align to TRBD1. Germline CDR1 reads MGHDK; CDR2 reads SYGVNS. Germline trimming cut 8 bases from V and 1 base from J; bases unmatched to any gene: 11. The CDR3 runs 15 residues. The CDR3 DNA sequence: TGTGCCAGCCTTCCCTTGGACAGGCCATCCTACGAGCAGTACTTC. This translates into CASLPLDRPSYEQYF.

A few counts support this clonotype. V and J are TRBV12-3 or TRBV12-4 and TRBJ2-3; 9 bases map to TRBD2. J gave up 2 bases and V 6 bases, and 9 bases lay outside the gene matches. CDR3 size: 16 residues. The CDR3 region has the DNA TGTGCCAGCAGACCGAATAGCGGGGGTCTCACAGATACGCAGTATTTT. It is translated as CASRPNSGGLTDTQYF.

V gene TRBV11-1 combines with J gene TRBJ1-1; D uncertain. Trimming pared 7 bases from V and 3 bases from J, leaving 15 bases between. This CDR3 is 14 amino acids long. Germline V gene lookup returns CDR1 SGHAT and CDR2 FQDESV (reference sequence). The CDR3 sequence: CASTKLGWDTEAFF. The CDR3 DNA follows: TGTGCCAGCACTAAACTAGGGTGGGACACTGAAGCTTTCTTT.

This clonotype was detected only a few times. The rearrangement links TRBV7-6 to TRBJ2-6; D gene unclear. The ends were cut back, 2 bases at V and 0 bases at J, with 8 bases in the middle. Germline CDR1 SGHVS, CDR2 FNYEAQ. The CDR3 extends over 16 amino acids. CDR3 in amino acids: CASSLSWGSGANVLTF. The CDR3, as DNA: TGTGCCAGCAGCTTATCCTGGGGCTCTGGGGCCAACGTCCTGACTTTC. Combining the CDR3 with reference TRBV7-6 and TRBJ2-6 gives the whole variable domain GAGVSQSPRYKVTKRGQDVALRCDPISGHVSLYWYRQALGQGPEFLTYFNYEAQQDKSGLPNDRFSAERPEGSISTLTIQRTEQRDSAMYRCASSLSWGSGANVLTFGAGSRLTVL.

This clonotype was picked up many times. The chain recombines TRBV5-1 with TRBJ2-3; D remains unclear. Trimming removed 3 bases at V and 5 bases at J, with 7 bases between. This CDR3 has 12 residues. Germline values: CDR1 SGHRS, CDR2 YFSETQ. In DNA form, the CDR3 reads TGCGCCAGCAGCTCGAGAGGAGATACGCAGTATTTT. This sequence encodes CASSSRGDTQYF. Based on the CDR3 plus reference TRBV5-1 and TRBJ2-3, the full variable domain is KAGVTQTPRYLIKTRGQQVTLSCSPISGHRSVSWYQQTPGQGLQFLFEYFSETQRNKGNFPGRFSGRQFSNSRSEMNVSTLELGDSALYLCASSSRGDTQYFGPGTRLTVL.